This T cell receptor beta chain emerged from a study of blood T cells in healthy people across ages. Study-level points and caveats: What prevented conclusive comparison of naive and antigen-experienced cells was that PBMCs were unsorted. There was no known CMV status for donors, so expanded clonotype changes were possibly confounded.

Turning to this clonotype: Its antigen is not identified.

With a J-beta primer mix and a sample-barcoded 5' primer, a second PCR ran roughly 6 to 12 cycles. In TCRdb, the 5' RACE reads were re-called with MiXCR into one record per CDR3 protein. The table has 650,000 to 950,000 distinct CDR3 sequences, around two fifths seen once. Trimming took 6 bases from V and 3 from J, leaving 11 bases between them. CDR1 is LNHNV, CDR2 YYDKDF, per germline (reference sequence). The CDR3 spans 13 residues. The sample taken for sequencing was blood. V is TRBV15 and J is TRBJ1-2, with D unresolved. This clonotype was obtained from a man aged 60 to 75 in good health. CDR3 in DNA: TGTGCCACCAGTCCTACCCTTGACTATGGCTACACCTTC. Its translation: CATSPTLDYGYTF.